The entry below gives a single TCR beta chain sequence along with its context. Its antigen is unknown. TCRdb keeps only in-frame clones here, not all; method: immunoSEQ multiplex PCR. The sample includes more than 75,000 clones, 84% of them seen just once. This entry belongs to a study of PD-L1 blockade in urothelial cancer. The CDR3 sequence is 13 residues long. The germline V gene has CDR1 SGHTS and CDR2 YDEGEE. Trimming removed 5 bases at V and 1 base at J, with 9 bases between. Stated time point: pretreatment peripheral blood. Patients yielded 1 to 8 samples each, pretreatment and on-treatment. Study findings and constraints: Blood TCR clonality below the median before treatment was a predictor of better survival. Tumor-associated clones in the blood of durable-benefit patients grew more at 3 weeks.

The V gene is TRBV5-8, the J gene TRBJ1-1, with D possibly matching TRBD1 (6 bases). Material: PBMCs, obtained around atezolizumab (anti-PD-L1) treatment. The sequence derives from a man in his sixties with urothelial cancer. CDR3 protein: CASRWTENTEAFF. The CDR3 DNA sequence: TGTGCCAGCAGGTGGACAGAGAACACTGAAGCTTTCTTT.